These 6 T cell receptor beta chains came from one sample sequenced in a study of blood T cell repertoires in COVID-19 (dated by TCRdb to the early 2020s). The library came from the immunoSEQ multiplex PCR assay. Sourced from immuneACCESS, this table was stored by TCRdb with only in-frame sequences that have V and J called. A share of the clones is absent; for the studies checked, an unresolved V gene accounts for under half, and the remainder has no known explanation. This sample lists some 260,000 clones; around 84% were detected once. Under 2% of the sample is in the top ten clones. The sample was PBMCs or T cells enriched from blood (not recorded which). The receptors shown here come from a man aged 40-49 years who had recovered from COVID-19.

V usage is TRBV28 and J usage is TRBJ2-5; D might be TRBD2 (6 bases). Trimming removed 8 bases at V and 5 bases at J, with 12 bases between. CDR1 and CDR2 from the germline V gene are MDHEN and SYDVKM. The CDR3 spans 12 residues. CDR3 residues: CASGGLPETQYF. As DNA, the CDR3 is TGTGCCAGCGGGGGGTTGCCGGAGACCCAGTACTTC.

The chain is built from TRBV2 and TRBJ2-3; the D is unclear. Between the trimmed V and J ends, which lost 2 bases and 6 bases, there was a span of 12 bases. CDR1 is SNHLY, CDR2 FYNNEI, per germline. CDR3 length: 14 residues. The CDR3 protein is CASSELTLLDTQYF. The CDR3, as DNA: TGTGCCAGCAGTGAATTGACTCTACTGGATACGCAGTATTTT.

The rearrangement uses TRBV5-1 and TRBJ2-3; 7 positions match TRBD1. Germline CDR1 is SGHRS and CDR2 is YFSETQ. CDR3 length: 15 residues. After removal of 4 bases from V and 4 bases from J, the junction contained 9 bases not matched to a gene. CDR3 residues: CASSPQGVGPDTQYF. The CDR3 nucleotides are TGCGCCAGCAGCCCTCAGGGGGTAGGGCCAGATACGCAGTATTTT.

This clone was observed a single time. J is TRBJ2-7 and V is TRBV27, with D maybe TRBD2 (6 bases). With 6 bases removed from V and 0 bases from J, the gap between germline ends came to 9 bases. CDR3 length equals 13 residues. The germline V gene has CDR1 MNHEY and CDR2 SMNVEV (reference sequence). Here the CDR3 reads CASRASVSYEQYF. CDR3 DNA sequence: TGTGCCAGCAGGGCTAGCGTCTCCTACGAGCAGTACTTC.

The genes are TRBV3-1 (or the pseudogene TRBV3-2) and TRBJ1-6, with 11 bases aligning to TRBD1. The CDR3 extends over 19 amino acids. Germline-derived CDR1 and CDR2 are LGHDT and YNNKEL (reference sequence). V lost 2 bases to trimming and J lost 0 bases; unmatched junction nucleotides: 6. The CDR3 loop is CASSQTGTGGSSYNSPLHF. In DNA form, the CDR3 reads TGTGCCAGCAGCCAAACCGGGACAGGGGGTAGCTCCTATAATTCACCCCTCCACTTT.

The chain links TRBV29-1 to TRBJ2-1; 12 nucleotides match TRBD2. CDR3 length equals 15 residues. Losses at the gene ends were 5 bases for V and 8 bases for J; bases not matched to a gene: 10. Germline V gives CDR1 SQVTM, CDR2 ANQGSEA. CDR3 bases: TGCAGCGTTCGCGGGACTAGCGGGTCCGCGGATGAGCAGTTCTTC. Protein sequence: CSVRGTSGSADEQFF.